The clone carrying this T cell receptor (beta chain) was observed a single time. Its antigen is currently unknown. Treatment specified: approximately 11-day PBMC culture with coronavirus spike peptide pools or control peptides (ViraFEST assay). Before the COVID-19 pandemic (2011-2018), CD4+ T cells were obtained from the unexposed donor. The data originate from a study of vaccination and CD4 T cells after COVID-19. The study's findings and limits: Spike mono-reactivity marked 304 of 307 vaccine-specific clones in convalescent patients.

Trimming removed 1 base from V and 3 bases from J, with 7 bases in between. The CDR3 runs to 13 residues. Germline CDR1 SGHTA, CDR2 FQGNSA. The Oncomine TCR Beta short-read assay sequenced DNA from cultured CD4+ T cells. Scientists extracted genomic DNA from CD4+ T cells grown in culture. Each CDR3 protein is one row after TCRdb ran MiXCR on the PCR reads. Among approximately 9,000 distinct CDR3 sequences listed, 36% were seen once. V gene TRBV7-2 combines with J gene TRBJ2-7; no clear D gene. The receptor's source is a human donor in good health. The sequencing input was CD4+ T cells from blood, cultured in vitro. CDR3 in DNA: TGTGCCAGCAGCTTAGACCCAGTCTACGAGCAGTACTTC. Translated: CASSLDPVYEQYF. Full variable domain (remainder filled in from reference TRBV7-2 and TRBJ2-7): GAGVSQSPSNKVTEKGKDVELRCDPISGHTALYWYRQSLGQGLEFLIYFQGNSAPDKSGLPSDRFSAERTGGSVSTLTIQRTQQEDSAVYLCASSLDPVYEQYFGPGTRLTVT.